This entry lists 20 T cell receptor beta chains sequenced from one sample in a study of cytomegalovirus exposure and HLA in healthy donors. Primers included in the PCR were 60 Vbeta and 13 Jbeta primers. This table comes from immunoSEQ multiplex PCR, and its TCRdb copy is limited to in-frame clones, with some not included. The repertoire table contains roughly 60,000 clones. Sample: PBMCs. The receptors here all came from a young woman in good health and CMV-seronegative.

On this clone: The conserved phenylalanine or tryptophan is not found at the CDR3 terminus, so this likely reflects a read error. The V gene is TRBV4-1, the J gene TRBJ1-1; D might be TRBD1 (6 bases). Deletions cut 5 bases from V and 4 bases from J, with 14 bases between. The CDR3 runs to 14 residues. Germline lookup yields CDR1 MGHRA and CDR2 YSYEKL. The CDR3, as DNA: TGCGCCAGCAGCAAACAGGGTAGGACCACTGAAGCTTTCTCT. Translating it yields CASSKQGRTTEAFS.

The genes are TRBV29-1 and TRBJ2-7; 7 bases line up with TRBD1. CDR1 is SQVTM, CDR2 ANQGSEA, per germline. CDR3 length: 13 amino acids. Unmatched junction bases numbered 6, after V lost 5 bases and J lost 2 bases. The chain's CDR3 is CSVIVTGAYEQYF. The CDR3 DNA follows: TGCAGCGTTATAGTCACAGGGGCCTACGAGCAGTACTTC.

V gene TRBV5-6 combines with J gene TRBJ2-7, with 7 bases identical to TRBD1. The CDR3 is 13 residues long. Germline V gene data show CDR1 as SGHDT and CDR2 as YYEEEE. V lost 7 bases and J lost 2; bases outside the gene matches: 6. DNA for the CDR3: TGTGCCAGCGGGAAAGGGGGCGCCTACGAGCAGTACTTC. This translates into CASGKGGAYEQYF.

The chain uses TRBV18 and TRBJ2-2, with TRBD2 as a possible D gene (6 bases). Trimming pared 3 bases from V and 1 base from J, leaving 9 bases between. The germline V gene encodes CDR1 KGHSH and CDR2 LQKENI. The CDR3 runs 15 residues. The CDR3 here is CASSPPSENTGELFF. The CDR3 nucleotides are TGTGCCAGCTCACCGCCTAGCGAGAACACCGGGGAGCTGTTTTTT.

This chain links TRBV7-9 with TRBJ1-1; D gene uncertain. The germline V gene has CDR1 SEHNR and CDR2 FQNEAQ (reference sequence). The V end was cut by 1 base, the J end by 7 bases, with 10 bases between. The CDR3 length is 13 residues. CDR3 protein: CASSLGQSVEAFF. The CDR3 region has the DNA TGTGCCAGCAGCTTAGGCCAGTCAGTTGAAGCTTTCTTT.

DNA for the CDR3: TGTGCCATCAATGACAGGGGAAAATACGAGCAGTACTTC. Protein: CAINDRGKYEQYF. The gene calls are TRBV10-3 and TRBJ2-7, with 8 bases aligning to TRBD1. CDR3 length equals 13 residues. The germline CDR1 and CDR2 sequences are ENHRY and SYGVKD. V was pared by 7 bases and J by 4 bases, with 6 bases of the junction left unmatched.

The chain carries TRBV18 and TRBJ2-7; D remains ambiguous. CDR3 length: 14 residues. Trimming cost V 1 base and J 5 bases, with 12 bases left between them. CDR1 and CDR2 (germline): KGHSH, LQKENI. For the CDR3, the DNA is TGTGCCAGCTCACCACAGCCGGCGGTGAACGAGCAGTACTTC. It encodes CASSPQPAVNEQYF.

The chain recombines TRBV11-2 with TRBJ2-7; D possibly corresponds to TRBD2 (5 bases). V was cut by 1 base and J by 6 bases, with 10 bases left in between. Germline-derived CDR1 and CDR2 are SGHAT and FQNNGV. This CDR3 comprises 13 residues. In DNA, the CDR3 is TGTGCCAGCAGCTTAGTCGCGGCGGGCGAGCAGTACTTC. This encodes CASSLVAAGEQYF.

The V gene is TRBV7-9, the J gene TRBJ2-7; 9 positions agree with TRBD1. This CDR3 contains 14 residues. Trimming took 2 bases from V and 2 from J; bases not matched to a gene: 1. Germline V gives CDR1 SEHNR, CDR2 FQNEAQ (reference sequence). CDR3 nucleotide sequence: TGTGCCAGCAGCTTAAGGACAGGGGCCTACGAGCAGTACTTC. Its translation is CASSLRTGAYEQYF.

The chain joins TRBV25-1 to TRBJ2-7; 8 bases match TRBD2. CDR1 is MGHDK, CDR2 SYGVNS, per germline. V was pared by 1 base and J by 7 bases, with 9 bases of the junction left unmatched. This CDR3 region has 15 residues. In DNA form, the CDR3 reads TGTGCCAGCAGTGAATTACACGGGGGGGCGAGGGAGCAGTACTTC. Translated, it gives CASSELHGGAREQYF.

V is TRBV9 and J is TRBJ1-4; possible D gene TRBD1, 5 bases. CDR1 and CDR2 (germline): SGDLS, YYNGEE. Trimming took 0 bases from V and 10 from J, leaving 13 bases between them. This CDR3 comprises 14 residues. CDR3: CASSVASGNGKLFF. CDR3 coding DNA: TGTGCCAGCAGCGTAGCGTCAGGGAACGGAAAACTGTTTTTT.

In nucleotides, the CDR3 is TGTGCCAGCAGCTTAGGCGTAGAGACCCAGTACTTC. Protein sequence: CASSLGVETQYF. The rearrangement uses TRBV11-2 and TRBJ2-5; D gene unclear. The CDR3 loop spans 12 amino acids. Trimming left V 1 base short and J 4 bases short, with 4 bases between. Per the germline V gene, CDR1 is SGHAT and CDR2 is FQNNGV.

This chain links TRBV20-1 with TRBJ2-4; TRBD2 is a possible D gene (6 bases). The CDR3 runs to 11 residues. Looked up from germline, CDR1 is DFQATT and CDR2 is SNEGSKA (reference sequence). V lost 7 bases and J 8 bases, leaving 12 bases between the germline ends. In DNA, the CDR3 is TGCAGTGTCGAGGGCGGGGACATTCAGTACTTC. Translated, it gives CSVEGGDIQYF.

The J gene is TRBJ1-4, the V gene TRBV30; 7 nucleotides align to TRBD1. V shed 3 bases, J shed 0 bases, and the junction held 16 bases outside the gene matches. Germline lookup yields CDR1 GTSNPN and CDR2 SVGIG (reference sequence). This CDR3 comprises 19 residues. The CDR3 sequence: CAWSLRGDRYFSTNEKLFF. The DNA for the CDR3 is TGTGCCTGGAGCTTGCGGGGGGACAGATATTTTTCAACTAATGAAAAACTGTTTTTT.

The V and J genes are TRBV7-2 and TRBJ1-2, with D tentatively TRBD1 (5 bases). This CDR3 is built from 12 residues. Germline CDR1 SGHTA, CDR2 FQGNSA. V gave up 11 bases and J gave up 3 bases, with 13 bases separating them. The DNA for the CDR3 is TGTGCCGGAACAGAACAGGACTATGGCTACACCTTC. This sequence encodes CAGTEQDYGYTF. Drawing the rest from reference TRBV7-2 and TRBJ1-2, the complete variable domain is GAGVSQSPSNKVTEKGKDVELRCDPISGHTALYWYRQSLGQGLEFLIYFQGNSAPDKSGLPSDRFSAERTGGSVSTLTIQRTQQEDSAVYLCAGTEQDYGYTFGSGTRLTVV.

The chain employs TRBV5-1 and TRBJ1-5; 8 nucleotides match TRBD1. Germline V lookup: CDR1 SGHRS, CDR2 YFSETQ. Trimming removed 4 bases from V and 5 bases from J; junction bases left unmatched: 5. The CDR3 length is 14 residues. The CDR3 sequence is CASSPDRGDQPQHF. The CDR3 DNA reads TGCGCCAGCAGCCCAGACAGGGGTGATCAGCCCCAGCATTTT.

V and J are TRBV19 and TRBJ1-1; 9 positions agree with TRBD1. CDR1 and CDR2 (germline): LNHDA, SQIVND (reference sequence). This CDR3 spans 14 amino acids. With 6 bases clipped from V and 3 bases from J, the junction kept 5 bases outside the gene matches. The CDR3, as DNA: TGTGCCAGTAGCCGGACAGGGGCTGACACTGAAGCTTTCTTT. Its translation: CASSRTGADTEAFF.

The chain joins TRBV19 to TRBJ2-3, with 10 bases lining up with TRBD2. The CDR3 extends over 14 amino acids. Germline loops: CDR1 LNHDA, CDR2 SQIVND (reference sequence). V was clipped by 2 bases and J by 8 bases; unmatched bases: 4. CDR3 DNA sequence: TGTGCCAGTAGTATACTAGCGGGAGAGGGTACGCAGTATTTT. Translating it yields CASSILAGEGTQYF.

The chain employs TRBV29-1 and TRBJ1-2; 7 bases are shared with TRBD1. J lost 2 bases, V lost 1 base, and 4 bases had no gene match. Germline values: CDR1 SQVTM, CDR2 ANQGSEA. The CDR3 is 14 amino acids. CDR3 region: CSVEGGQLNYGYTF. CDR3 nucleotide sequence: TGCAGCGTTGAAGGGGGACAGTTGAACTATGGCTACACCTTC. The entire variable domain, with the rest obtained from reference TRBV29-1 and TRBJ1-2, is as follows: SAVISQKPSRDICQRGTSLTIQCQVDSQVTMMFWYRQQPGQSLTLIATANQGSEATYESGFVIDKFPISRPNLTFSTLTVSNMSPEDSSIYLCSVEGGQLNYGYTFGSGTRLTVV.

The V call is TRBV7-9, the J call TRBJ2-7; the D is unclear. Germline CDR1 SEHNR, CDR2 FQNEAQ (reference sequence). This CDR3 comprises 15 residues. The V gene lost 5 bases and the J gene lost 2 bases, with 16 bases spanning the gap. CDR3 coding DNA: TGTGCCAGCAGCCCCCGCCCCTCGGTCACCTACGAGCAGTACTTC. Protein sequence: CASSPRPSVTYEQYF.